The source of this T cell receptor (beta chain) is a study of CD8 T cells in Susac syndrome. Germline CDR1 and CDR2: SQVTM and ANQGSEA. After removal of 7 bases from V and 0 bases from J, the junction contained 3 bases not matched to a gene. The CDR3 covers 13 residues. Reverse transcription of roughly 0.5 to 1 ug RNA used random hexamers. MiXCR was run by TCRdb on the immunoSEQ multiplex PCR reads, yielding one entry per CDR3 protein. The data show roughly 250,000 distinct CDR3 sequences, around 96% seen once. What was sequenced was CD4+ T cells from PBMCs. The rearrangement links TRBV29-1 to TRBJ2-7; 10 bases align to TRBD2. This TCR derives from a human donor with Susac syndrome. The CDR3 here is CSDGTSASYEQYF. The CDR3 DNA follows: TGCAGCGATGGGACTAGCGCCTCCTACGAGCAGTACTTC.